The 29 T cell receptor beta chains listed next were all sequenced from one sample in a study of shared clonotypes between healthy human individuals. Assay used: immunoSEQ multiplex PCR; TCRdb lists only in-frame clones, some missing. The sample includes over 2 million clones, 85% to 95% seen only once; the top ten take roughly 0.34%. Sequenced input: naive CD4+ T cells from PBMCs. Documented subset: CD45RA+ positively selected. All receptors come from a man between 18 and 35 years old in good health. Some clones in this sample may be carry-over from other donors' samples.

Concerning this clone itself: The sample contains more than one DNA sequence encoding this CDR3. This rearrangement joins TRBV7-3 to TRBJ2-3; the match to TRBD2 covers 12 bases. Germline V gene sequence: CDR1 SGHTA, CDR2 FQGTGA. Losses at the gene ends were 4 bases for V and 1 base for J; bases not matched to a gene: 3. There are 16 residues in the CDR3. The CDR3 loop reads CASSSGLAGRTDTQYF. The CDR3 DNA sequence: TGTGCCAGCAGCTCAGGACTAGCGGGACGCACAGATACGCAGTATTTT.

The gene calls are TRBV18 and TRBJ1-4; unclear D gene. The V end lost 3 bases, the J end lost 3 bases, and 14 bases lay between the germline ends. This CDR3 comprises 16 residues. The germline V gene encodes CDR1 KGHSH and CDR2 LQKENI. CDR3 in amino acids: CASSPPLLQSNEKLFF. DNA of the CDR3: TGTGCCAGCTCACCCCCACTGTTACAGTCTAATGAAAAACTGTTTTTT.

V usage is TRBV7-6 and J usage is TRBJ2-5; D is unresolved. The CDR3 spans 13 residues. Germline assignment: CDR1 SGHVS and CDR2 FNYEAQ. Trimming pared 2 bases from V and 3 bases from J, leaving 7 bases between. The CDR3 nucleotides are TGTGCCAGCAGCTTATACAGTGAAGAGACCCAGTACTTC. Protein: CASSLYSEETQYF.

About this clone itself: Different DNA sequences within this sample yield the same CDR3. The chain joins TRBV10-3 to TRBJ1-1; no clear D. This CDR3 comprises 12 residues. Germline V gene lookup returns CDR1 ENHRY and CDR2 SYGVKD. V lost 2 bases to trimming and J lost 3 bases, with 4 bases between them. The CDR3 is CAISESDTEAFF. CDR3 DNA: TGTGCCATCAGTGAGAGCGACACTGAAGCTTTCTTT.

The rearrangement links TRBV7-9 to TRBJ1-2; TRBD1 might be the D (5 bases). The germline gives CDR1 SEHNR, CDR2 FQNEAQ (reference sequence). This CDR3 comprises 15 residues. V was trimmed by 3 bases and J by 6 bases, leaving 17 bases between them. The CDR3: CASSLKGEIEHGYTF. CDR3 coding DNA: TGTGCCAGCAGCTTGAAAGGGGAAATTGAGCATGGCTACACCTTC.

This chain links TRBV28 with TRBJ1-5; 7 bases line up with TRBD1. Germline trimming cut 6 bases from V and 6 bases from J; bases unmatched to any gene: 17. The germline V gene encodes CDR1 MDHEN and CDR2 SYDVKM. CDR3 length: 17 residues. CDR3 nucleotide sequence: TGTGCCAGCAGGAGTGCGGGGACAGAGGGGACGACTCAGCCCCAGCATTTT. Its protein product is CASRSAGTEGTTQPQHF.

The chain carries TRBV5-1 and TRBJ2-7, with 7 bases identical to TRBD1. Germline loops: CDR1 SGHRS, CDR2 YFSETQ. The ends lost 5 bases at V and 4 bases at J; junction bases unmatched: 6. The CDR3 has 13 amino acids. The CDR3 sequence is CASSWQGEYEQYF. CDR3 bases: TGCGCCAGCAGTTGGCAGGGGGAGTACGAGCAGTACTTC.

The chain employs TRBV4-1 and TRBJ1-2; unclear D gene. Trimming left V 2 bases short and J 7 bases short, with 20 bases between. The V gene's germline CDR1 is MGHRA and CDR2 YSYEKL. CDR3 length equals 16 residues. The CDR3 loop is CASSQPVRGVESGYTF. In nucleotides, the CDR3 is TGCGCCAGCAGCCAACCTGTGCGGGGAGTGGAGAGTGGCTACACCTTC.

The V call is TRBV11-3, the J call TRBJ2-5; TRBD1 matches at 7 bases. The germline V gene encodes CDR1 SGHNT and CDR2 YENEEA. The CDR3 is 16 amino acids. V shed 1 base, J shed 5 bases, and the junction held 10 bases outside the gene matches. CDR3 in DNA: TGTGCCAGCAGCTTAGGGGCCGACAGGGCCAGGGAGACCCAGTACTTC. The encoded protein is CASSLGADRARETQYF. Together with reference TRBV11-3 and TRBJ2-5, the CDR3 gives the full variable domain: EAGVVQSPRYKIIEKKQPVAFWCNPISGHNTLYWYLQNLGQGPELLIRYENEEAVDDSQLPKDRFSAERLKGVDSTLKIQPAELGDSAVYLCASSLGADRARETQYFGPGTRLLVL.

In its sample, this clone was seen a few times. The rearrangement uses TRBV30 and TRBJ1-1; D not certain. V was trimmed by 2 bases and J by 4 bases, leaving 11 bases between them. Germline V gives CDR1 GTSNPN, CDR2 SVGIG (reference sequence). CDR3 length equals 13 residues. The CDR3 sequence is CAWSMVSGTEAFF. As DNA, the CDR3 is TGTGCCTGGAGTATGGTGAGTGGCACTGAAGCTTTCTTT.

V usage is TRBV2 and J usage is TRBJ2-5; D not certain. The CDR3 runs to 14 residues. The V end lost 7 bases, the J end lost 1 base, and 13 bases lay between the germline ends. Germline V CDR1 and CDR2: SNHLY, FYNNEI. The CDR3 nucleotides are TGTGCCAGCAAGATTCTCTGGGCCCAAGAGACCCAGTACTTC. This sequence encodes CASKILWAQETQYF.

The chain employs TRBV28 and TRBJ1-1, with TRBD1 matching 12 bases. The junction had 8 bases not matched to a gene; V was cut back by 6 bases and J by 6 bases. The germline V gene has CDR1 MDHEN and CDR2 SYDVKM. The CDR3 is made up of 15 amino acids. DNA of the CDR3: TGTGCCAGCAGCTACGCGGGACAGGGGGCGGCTGAAGCTTTCTTT. It yields the protein CASSYAGQGAAEAFF.

This sequence joins TRBV7-9 and TRBJ1-1; no clear D gene. V was trimmed by 10 bases and J by 1 base, leaving 19 bases between them. The CDR3 runs to 15 residues. The germline V gene encodes CDR1 SEHNR and CDR2 FQNEAQ (reference sequence). CDR3 DNA sequence: TGTGCCACCCAGCTAAGTTATCGGGGGAACACTGAAGCTTTCTTT. Residues: CATQLSYRGNTEAFF.

V gene TRBV4-1 combines with J gene TRBJ1-1; D unresolved. Trimming removed 0 bases from V and 1 base from J, with 6 bases in between. Germline V CDR1 and CDR2: MGHRA, YSYEKL. There are 14 residues in the CDR3. Written as DNA, the CDR3 is TGCGCCAGCAGCCAAGATTACCGGAACACTGAAGCTTTCTTT. It encodes CASSQDYRNTEAFF.

This clone has more than one count but fewer than ten. A much larger clone lies a single base off, so this may be a read error. The same CDR3 can be traced to other DNA sequences in this sample. The chain joins TRBV5-1 to TRBJ2-5, with D unresolved. Germline lookup yields CDR1 SGHRS and CDR2 YFSETQ. The V gene lost 2 bases and the J gene lost 5 bases, with 4 bases spanning the gap. The CDR3 contains 11 residues. The DNA of the CDR3 is TGCGCCAGCAGCTTTGGGGAGACCCAGTACTTC. This translates into CASSFGETQYF.

This rearrangement joins TRBV9 to TRBJ2-1, with 7 bases fitting TRBD2. Germline V lookup: CDR1 SGDLS, CDR2 YYNGEE. The CDR3 contains 17 residues. Trimming removed 0 bases from V and 9 bases from J; junction bases left unmatched: 15. CDR3: CASSVDGRELSWGEQFF. The CDR3 DNA reads as TGTGCCAGCAGCGTAGACGGGCGGGAGTTGTCCTGGGGTGAGCAGTTCTTC. Variable domain in full (rest from reference TRBV9 and TRBJ2-1): DSGVTQTPKHLITATGQRVTLRCSPRSGDLSVYWYQQSLDQGLQFLIQYYNGEERAKGNILERFSAQQFPDLHSELNLSSLELGDSALYFCASSVDGRELSWGEQFFGPGTRLTVL.

V gene TRBV14 combines with J gene TRBJ2-5; D is ambiguous. Germline loops: CDR1 SGHDN, CDR2 FVKESK. This CDR3 has 16 residues. Trimming cost V 1 base and J 2 bases, with 14 bases left between them. The CDR3: CASSQGVPPPQETQYF. CDR3 nucleotide sequence: TGTGCCAGCAGCCAAGGCGTCCCTCCCCCACAAGAGACCCAGTACTTC.

The chain carries TRBV7-8 and TRBJ1-1; D not certain. The CDR3 contains 15 residues. Germline CDR1 reads SGHVS; CDR2 reads FQNEAQ. V lost 4 bases, J lost 1 base, and 13 bases lay in between. CDR3 protein: CASSSGSVSNTEAFF. The CDR3 DNA reads as TGTGCCAGCAGCTCCGGATCAGTCTCGAACACTGAAGCTTTCTTT.

This rearrangement joins TRBV2 to TRBJ2-5; D uncertain. This CDR3 has 12 amino acids. Germline V lookup: CDR1 SNHLY, CDR2 FYNNEI. V lost 7 bases to trimming and J lost 0 bases, with 6 bases between them. The CDR3 DNA follows: TGTGCCAGCAACCAGTACCAAGAGACCCAGTACTTC. Translated, it gives CASNQYQETQYF.

Details on this clone: This sample also contains other DNA sequences that code for the same CDR3. The chain links TRBV5-1 to TRBJ2-1; 14 nucleotides agree with TRBD2. Germline V gene lookup returns CDR1 SGHRS and CDR2 YFSETQ. J lost 6 bases, V lost 2 bases, and 1 base had no gene match. The CDR3 spans 15 residues. The chain's CDR3 is CASSFGLAGGNEQFF. The CDR3, as DNA: TGCGCCAGCAGCTTTGGACTAGCGGGAGGCAATGAGCAGTTCTTC.

The V and J genes are TRBV7-2 and TRBJ1-1; D is unclear. V was pared by 5 bases and J by 3 bases, with 10 bases between. The CDR3 consists of 13 residues. Germline V gene sequence: CDR1 SGHTA, CDR2 FQGNSA. The CDR3 coding sequence is TGTGCCAGCAGCCTATTCCCCGACACTGAAGCTTTCTTT. Its translation: CASSLFPDTEAFF.

The count of this clone is one. The chain has TRBV7-8 and TRBJ2-3; 8 bases line up with TRBD1. V lost 6 bases and J lost 7; bases outside the gene matches: 9. Germline V lookup: CDR1 SGHVS, CDR2 FQNEAQ. The CDR3 is 14 amino acids. CDR3 DNA: TGTGCCAGCAGTACGGACAGGGTTTCATATACGCAGTATTTT. Encoded protein: CASSTDRVSYTQYF. The full variable domain, in which reference TRBV7-8 and TRBJ2-3 provide the parts outside the CDR3, is GAGVSQSPRYKVAKRGQDVALRCDPISGHVSLFWYQQALGQGPEFLTYFQNEAQLDKSGLPSDRFFAERPEGSVSTLKIQRTQQEDSAVYLCASSTDRVSYTQYFGPGTRLTVL.

The V call is TRBV4-1, the J call TRBJ2-1, with TRBD2 matching over 10 bases. This CDR3 has 17 amino acids. V was clipped by 1 base and J by 6 bases; unmatched bases: 9. CDR1 and CDR2 (germline): MGHRA, YSYEKL. CDR3 region: CASSQVAPGLAFNEQFF. The CDR3 DNA sequence: TGCGCCAGCAGCCAAGTTGCTCCGGGACTAGCGTTCAATGAGCAGTTCTTC.

This clone came up a few times. V and J are TRBV2 and TRBJ1-1; tentatively, D is TRBD1 (5 bases). The CDR3 loop spans 12 amino acids. The ends were cut back, 7 bases at V and 5 bases at J, with 11 bases in the middle. CDR1 is SNHLY and CDR2 is FYNNEI in the germline V gene. The CDR3 DNA reads as TGTGCCAGCACCCGAGGGGTAACTGAAGCTTTCTTT. Protein: CASTRGVTEAFF.

The chain is built from TRBV6-5 and TRBJ1-1; 7 positions agree with TRBD1. V shed 5 bases, J shed 0 bases, and the junction held 3 bases outside the gene matches. Germline CDR1 reads MNHEY; CDR2 reads SVGAGI. CDR3 length equals 14 residues. The CDR3 loop reads CASSRTGMNTEAFF. In DNA, the CDR3 is TGTGCCAGCAGTCGGACAGGAATGAACACTGAAGCTTTCTTT.

This chain connects TRBV28 to TRBJ2-1; D is uncertain. This CDR3 contains 17 residues. Germline V gene sequence: CDR1 MDHEN, CDR2 SYDVKM. With 6 bases removed from V and 5 bases from J, the gap between germline ends came to 23 bases. CDR3: CASSPWLVRPENNEQFF. The CDR3 bases are TGTGCCAGCAGCCCCTGGTTAGTCCGACCGGAAAACAATGAGCAGTTCTTC.

A note on this clone: This specimen includes other DNA sequences encoding the same CDR3. The chain employs TRBV6-1 and TRBJ2-7; tentatively, D is TRBD2 (5 bases). CDR3 length: 14 residues. V dropped 1 base and J dropped 0 bases, with 7 bases sitting between them. Germline CDR1 MNHNS, CDR2 SASEGT. This CDR3 is CASSEVGSSYEQYF. The CDR3 DNA reads TGTGCCAGCAGTGAAGTAGGGAGCTCCTACGAGCAGTACTTC.

This chain joins TRBV5-1 and TRBJ2-1, with 10 bases that match TRBD1. The germline CDR1 and CDR2 sequences are SGHRS and YFSETQ. Losses at the gene ends were 7 bases for V and 0 bases for J; bases not matched to a gene: 7. The CDR3 has 16 amino acids. The chain's CDR3 is CASVPGQGSSYNEQFF. The CDR3 region has the DNA TGCGCCAGCGTGCCGGGACAGGGGAGCTCCTACAATGAGCAGTTCTTC.

This chain joins TRBV7-9 and TRBJ2-7, with 8 bases lining up with TRBD1. The germline gives CDR1 SEHNR, CDR2 FQNEAQ (reference sequence). J lost 7 bases, V lost 4 bases, and 12 bases had no gene match. This CDR3 has 15 amino acids. The CDR3 spells CASSSLRTGQGEQYF. CDR3 nucleotide sequence: TGTGCCAGCAGCTCACTACGGACAGGGCAAGGGGAGCAGTACTTC.